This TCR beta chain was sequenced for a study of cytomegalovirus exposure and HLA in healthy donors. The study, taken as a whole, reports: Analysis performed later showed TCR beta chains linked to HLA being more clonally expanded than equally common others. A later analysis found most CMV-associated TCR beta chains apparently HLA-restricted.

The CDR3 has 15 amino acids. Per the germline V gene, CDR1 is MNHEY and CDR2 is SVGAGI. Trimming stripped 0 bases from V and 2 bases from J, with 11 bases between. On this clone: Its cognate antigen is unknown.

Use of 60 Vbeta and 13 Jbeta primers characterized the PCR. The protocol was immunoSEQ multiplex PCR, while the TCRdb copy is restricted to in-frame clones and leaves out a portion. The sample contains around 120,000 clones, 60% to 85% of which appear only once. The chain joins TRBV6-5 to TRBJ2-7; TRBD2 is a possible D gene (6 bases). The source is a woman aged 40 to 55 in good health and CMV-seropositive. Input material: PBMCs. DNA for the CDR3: TGTGCCAGCAGTTACTCGATGGGCGGGGCCTACGAGCAGTACTTC. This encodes CASSYSMGGAYEQYF.